These 16 T cell receptor beta chains were sequenced from one sample in a study of blood T cell repertoires in COVID-19. Measured with immunoSEQ multiplex PCR; TCRdb has only the in-frame clones, and not every one. This sample carries 250,000 to 300,000 clones, approximately 90% of them seen once, and the ten largest clones take over 2%. Sequencing was done on a sample of PBMCs or T cells enriched from blood (not recorded which). These receptors originate from a woman aged 40 to 50 with acute COVID-19.

The V gene is TRBV6-5, the J gene TRBJ1-1, with TRBD1 as a possible D gene (5 bases). Trimming took 4 bases from V and 4 from J, leaving 7 bases between them. CDR3 length: 12 residues. The germline CDR1 and CDR2 sequences are MNHEY and SVGAGI. The chain's CDR3 is CASSSGITEAFF. The CDR3 nucleotides are TGTGCCAGCAGTTCAGGGATCACTGAAGCTTTCTTT.

The chain links TRBV11-2 to TRBJ2-7; the D is unclear. The V and J ends lost 0 bases and 3 bases respectively, with 6 bases between them. CDR1 and CDR2 (germline): SGHAT, FQNNGV. The CDR3 runs to 13 residues. CDR3 DNA sequence: TGTGCCAGCAGCTTAGATCTAGTCTACGAGCAGTACTTC. It is translated as CASSLDLVYEQYF.

In this sample, this clone turned up a few times. This sequence joins TRBV5-1 and TRBJ2-1; D gene uncertain. Germline V lookup: CDR1 SGHRS, CDR2 YFSETQ. The CDR3 runs 14 residues. V dropped 4 bases and J dropped 4 bases, with 12 bases sitting between them. This chain's CDR3 is CASSAQVGYNEQFF. The DNA of the CDR3 is TGCGCCAGCAGCGCGCAGGTTGGGTACAATGAGCAGTTCTTC. The full variable domain, its missing parts supplied by reference TRBV5-1 and TRBJ2-1, is KAGVTQTPRYLIKTRGQQVTLSCSPISGHRSVSWYQQTPGQGLQFLFEYFSETQRNKGNFPGRFSGRQFSNSRSEMNVSTLELGDSALYLCASSAQVGYNEQFFGPGTRLTVL.

The rearrangement uses TRBV5-1 and TRBJ1-5; D is undetermined. From germline, CDR1 is SGHRS and CDR2 YFSETQ. V was trimmed by 1 base and J by 6 bases, leaving 23 bases between them. The CDR3 extends over 18 amino acids. CDR3 region: CASSLLRAPGSTGQPQHF. DNA for the CDR3: TGCGCCAGCAGCTTGTTAAGGGCACCCGGGAGCACGGGTCAGCCCCAGCATTTT. Full variable domain (missing parts from reference TRBV5-1 and TRBJ1-5): KAGVTQTPRYLIKTRGQQVTLSCSPISGHRSVSWYQQTPGQGLQFLFEYFSETQRNKGNFPGRFSGRQFSNSRSEMNVSTLELGDSALYLCASSLLRAPGSTGQPQHFGDGTRLSIL.

The chain combines TRBV6-5 with TRBJ2-1; 7 bases agree with TRBD1. Trimming cost V 5 bases and J 9 bases; bases outside gene matches: 13. The CDR3 is made up of 15 amino acids. Germline V gene data show CDR1 as MNHEY and CDR2 as SVGAGI. CDR3: CASSRLPKTGSEQFF. The CDR3 DNA is TGTGCCAGCAGTCGACTTCCAAAGACAGGGTCTGAGCAGTTCTTC.

The chain joins TRBV5-6 to TRBJ1-1; 7 nucleotides line up with TRBD1. Trimming cost V 4 bases and J 3 bases; bases outside gene matches: 9. Germline V gene lookup returns CDR1 SGHDT and CDR2 YYEEEE. The CDR3 loop spans 15 amino acids. The CDR3 region has the DNA TGTGCCAGCAGCCCCTTAGACAGGGCCGACACTGAAGCTTTCTTT. It encodes CASSPLDRADTEAFF.

This chain joins TRBV4-3 and TRBJ2-3; the match to TRBD2 covers 11 bases. CDR1 and CDR2 from the germline V gene are LGHNA and YSLEER. The J segment lost 3 bases and the V segment lost 3 bases, leaving 8 bases of the junction unmatched. The CDR3 spans 17 residues. The CDR3 DNA sequence: TGCGCCAGCAGCCACCTTACTAGCGGGAGTGGGACAGATACGCAGTATTTT. This encodes CASSHLTSGSGTDTQYF.

This clone appeared once. The V call is TRBV6-5, the J call TRBJ1-5, with a possible D match to TRBD1 (6 bases). Germline CDR1 MNHEY, CDR2 SVGAGI. V lost 6 bases, J lost 5 bases, and 11 bases lay in between. CDR3 length: 13 amino acids. CDR3 loop: CASRNDRHQPQHF. In nucleotides, the CDR3 is TGTGCCAGCAGAAACGACAGGCATCAGCCCCAGCATTTT.

V is TRBV9 and J is TRBJ2-2; the D gene is possibly TRBD2 (5 bases). This CDR3 has 16 residues. Per the germline V gene, CDR1 is SGDLS and CDR2 is YYNGEE. V was pared by 4 bases and J by 7 bases, with 20 bases between. Written as DNA, the CDR3 is TGTGCCAGCAGCCCCGGGGTGGGGTTCTTACGCGGGGAGCTGTTTTTT. Protein sequence: CASSPGVGFLRGELFF.

The V and J genes are TRBV11-3 and TRBJ2-1; a weak D match, TRBD2 (6 bases). V gave up 8 bases and J gave up 1 base, with 15 bases separating them. The CDR3 runs 15 residues. Germline V gives CDR1 SGHNT, CDR2 YENEEA. The CDR3, as DNA: TGTGCCAGCGAGAGGACGGGAGTTTCCTACAATGAGCAGTTCTTC. It specifies CASERTGVSYNEQFF. Full variable domain (missing parts from reference TRBV11-3 and TRBJ2-1): EAGVVQSPRYKIIEKKQPVAFWCNPISGHNTLYWYLQNLGQGPELLIRYENEEAVDDSQLPKDRFSAERLKGVDSTLKIQPAELGDSAVYLCASERTGVSYNEQFFGPGTRLTVL.

The CDR3 protein is CASSLLVASGSAVQYF. The CDR3 DNA sequence: TGTGCCAGCAGCTTATTGGTGGCTAGCGGGTCGGCGGTTCAGTACTTC. V and J are TRBV7-8 and TRBJ2-4; 8 bases are a match to TRBD2. This CDR3 spans 16 amino acids. Germline V gives CDR1 SGHVS, CDR2 FQNEAQ. V lost 2 bases and J lost 11; bases outside the gene matches: 14.

The CDR3 reads CASSLVGGDAFF. CDR3 DNA: TGTGCCAGCAGTTTGGTAGGGGGCGATGCTTTCTTT. The J gene is TRBJ1-1, the V gene TRBV12-3 or TRBV12-4, with 7 bases fitting TRBD1. The junction had 6 bases not matched to a gene; V was cut back by 3 bases and J by 11 bases. The CDR3 consists of 12 residues.

In DNA, the CDR3 is TGCGCCAGCAGCCAAGATGTTAGCGGGATCAGGGAGACCCAGTACTTC. This codes for CASSQDVSGIRETQYF. This sequence joins TRBV4-3 and TRBJ2-5; 8 nucleotides match TRBD2. From germline, CDR1 is LGHNA and CDR2 YSLEER. The CDR3 length is 16 residues. Trimming at V came to 0 bases and at J to 5 bases, leaving 8 bases not matched to a gene.

This chain joins TRBV3-1 (or the pseudogene TRBV3-2) and TRBJ1-3, with D unclear. CDR1 and CDR2 (germline): LGHDT, YNNKEL (reference sequence). There are 13 residues in the CDR3. Trimming took 0 bases from V and 8 from J, leaving 8 bases between them. The CDR3 nucleotides are TGTGCCAGCAGCCAAGATCGGAGAGACACCATATATTTT. Encoded protein: CASSQDRRDTIYF.

This chain links TRBV11-2 with TRBJ2-7, with D tentatively TRBD1 (5 bases). This CDR3 spans 17 amino acids. The V end was cut by 5 bases, the J end by 4 bases, with 24 bases between. The germline gives CDR1 SGHAT, CDR2 FQNNGV. In DNA, the CDR3 is TGTGCCAGCAGCCGAAGGGGATGGGGTAGCCAGGATTACGAGCAGTACTTC. It codes for CASSRRGWGSQDYEQYF.

The chain has TRBV3-1 (or the pseudogene TRBV3-2) and TRBJ2-1; a weak D match, TRBD1 (6 bases). This CDR3 contains 15 residues. CDR1 and CDR2 (germline): LGHDT, YNNKEL (reference sequence). V was pared by 5 bases and J by 6 bases, with 17 bases between. CDR3 in amino acids: CASSFRQGKANEQFF. The CDR3 nucleotides are TGTGCCAGCAGCTTCCGGCAGGGGAAGGCCAATGAGCAGTTCTTC.